The rows below give T cell receptor beta chains drawn from one sample of a study of shared clonotypes between healthy human individuals. The repertoire was sequenced with immunoSEQ multiplex PCR; TCRdb's copy has only in-frame clones and lacks some. The repertoire holds about 680,000 clones, with around 73% as singletons. The sequenced sample was memory CD4+ T cells sorted from blood. Source of these receptors: a woman aged 30 to 39 in good health. Both conserved end residues are part of each CDR3. Fields, in order: CDR3 length, V gene, clone size, D gene, J gene, CDR3 protein, CDR3 DNA. A D gene is named only where the DNA matches it firmly. Only part of the rows carry a size: once, few, many, or a class if the clone is expanded.

CDR3 length: 15
V gene: TRBV9
clone size: -
D gene: TRBD1
J gene: TRBJ2-3
CDR3 protein: CASSAGTDFTDTQYF
CDR3 DNA: TGTGCCAGCAGCGCGGGGACAGACTTCACAGATACGCAGTATTTT

CDR3 length: 15
V gene: TRBV5-1
clone size: -
D gene: -
J gene: TRBJ2-7
CDR3 protein: CASSDPGALAYEQYF
CDR3 DNA: TGCGCCAGCAGCGACCCCGGGGCACTAGCCTACGAGCAGTACTTC

CDR3 length: 13
V gene: TRBV6-5
clone size: -
D gene: -
J gene: TRBJ1-4
CDR3 protein: CATSGTVNEKLFF
CDR3 DNA: TGTGCCACCTCCGGGACGGTTAATGAAAAACTGTTTTTT

CDR3 length: 14
V gene: TRBV19
clone size: -
D gene: -
J gene: TRBJ2-5
CDR3 protein: CASSIGTTQETQYF
CDR3 DNA: TGTGCCAGTAGTATTGGGACAACTCAAGAGACCCAGTACTTC

CDR3 length: 13
V gene: TRBV29-1
clone size: -
D gene: -
J gene: TRBJ2-7
CDR3 protein: CSILGTLPYEQYF
CDR3 DNA: TGCAGTATTCTGGGGACCCTACCCTACGAGCAGTACTTC

CDR3 length: 11
V gene: TRBV5-1
clone size: few
D gene: TRBD2
J gene: TRBJ2-1
CDR3 protein: CASSLSGEQFF
CDR3 DNA: TGCGCCAGCAGCCTTAGCGGGGAGCAGTTCTTC

CDR3 length: 18
V gene: TRBV11-2
clone size: many
D gene: -
J gene: TRBJ2-3
CDR3 protein: CASRKNPAVFGLTDTQYF
CDR3 DNA: TGTGCCAGCAGAAAAAATCCGGCGGTTTTTGGTCTCACAGATACGCAGTATTTT

CDR3 length: 16
V gene: TRBV19
clone size: -
D gene: TRBD1
J gene: TRBJ1-1
CDR3 protein: CASSDPGTGGGIEAFF
CDR3 DNA: TGTGCCAGTAGTGATCCCGGGACAGGGGGCGGAATTGAAGCTTTCTTT

CDR3 length: 14
V gene: TRBV9
clone size: few
D gene: TRBD2
J gene: TRBJ2-7
CDR3 protein: CASSVGLAEYEQYF
CDR3 DNA: TGTGCCAGCAGCGTAGGGCTAGCGGAATACGAGCAGTACTTC

CDR3 length: 15
V gene: TRBV27
clone size: -
D gene: -
J gene: TRBJ1-2
CDR3 protein: CASSLVGSGNYGYTF
CDR3 DNA: TGTGCCAGCAGTTTAGTAGGCAGTGGCAACTATGGCTACACCTTC

CDR3 length: 14
V gene: TRBV25-1
clone size: -
D gene: TRBD2
J gene: TRBJ2-7
CDR3 protein: CASSGPGGTYEQYF
CDR3 DNA: TGTGCCAGCAGTGGACCGGGAGGGACCTACGAGCAGTACTTC

CDR3 length: 12
V gene: TRBV6-5
clone size: many
D gene: -
J gene: TRBJ2-7
CDR3 protein: CAVRASSYEQYF
CDR3 DNA: TGTGCCGTTCGGGCGAGCTCCTACGAGCAGTACTTC

CDR3 length: 17
V gene: TRBV5-1
clone size: -
D gene: -
J gene: TRBJ2-3
CDR3 protein: CASSLGDRPVRTDTQYF
CDR3 DNA: TGCGCCAGCAGCTTGGGCGACAGGCCTGTTCGCACAGATACGCAGTATTTT

CDR3 length: 15
V gene: TRBV6-5
clone size: -
D gene: -
J gene: TRBJ2-7
CDR3 protein: CASSYSSAPDYEQYF
CDR3 DNA: TGTGCCAGCAGTTACTCATCCGCGCCCGACTACGAGCAGTACTTC